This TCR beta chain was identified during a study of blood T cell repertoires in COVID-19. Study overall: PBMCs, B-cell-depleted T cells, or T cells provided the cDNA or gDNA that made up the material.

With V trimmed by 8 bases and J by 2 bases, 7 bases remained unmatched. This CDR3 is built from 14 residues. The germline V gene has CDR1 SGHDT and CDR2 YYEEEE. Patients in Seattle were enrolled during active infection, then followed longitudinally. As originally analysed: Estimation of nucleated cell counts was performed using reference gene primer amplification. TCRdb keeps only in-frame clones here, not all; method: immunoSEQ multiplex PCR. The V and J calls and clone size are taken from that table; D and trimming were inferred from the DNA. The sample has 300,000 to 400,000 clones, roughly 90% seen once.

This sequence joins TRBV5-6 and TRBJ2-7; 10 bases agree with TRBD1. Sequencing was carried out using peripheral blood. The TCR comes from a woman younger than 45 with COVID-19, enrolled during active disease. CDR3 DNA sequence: TGTGCCAGTATGGGACAGGGGCTTACCTACGAGCAGTACTTC. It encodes CASMGQGLTYEQYF. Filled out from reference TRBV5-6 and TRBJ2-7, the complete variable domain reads DAGVTQSPTHLIKTRGQQVTLRCSPKSGHDTVSWYQQALGQGPQFIFQYYEEEERQRGNFPDRFSGHQFPNYSSELNVNALLLGDSALYLCASMGQGLTYEQYFGPGTRLTVT.